This T cell receptor (beta chain) emerged from a study of blood T cell repertoires in COVID-19. Study at large: Italy, Spain and the United States were the sources of the convalescent and acute COVID-19 samples. T cells, B-cell-depleted T cells, or PBMCs supplied cDNA or gDNA.

The CDR3 runs to 15 residues. Authors' methods: Estimation of nucleated cell counts was performed using reference gene primer amplification. Profiled with immunoSEQ multiplex PCR; TCRdb holds only in-frame clones, not every one. For V, J and clone size, that table is used; D and trimming come from the DNA. The sample carries over 40,000 clones, about 86% recorded once. The chain is built from TRBV1 and TRBJ1-5; TRBD1 is the table's D call and was not checked against the DNA. TRBV1 constitutes a pseudogene. Sequenced material: peripheral blood. This sequence originates from a woman in her sixties with acute or convalescent COVID-19. CDR3 DNA sequence: TGCACCAGCAGCGAAGAAGACACCTTTAATCAGCCCCAGCATTTT. Translation gives CTSSEEDTFNQPQHF.